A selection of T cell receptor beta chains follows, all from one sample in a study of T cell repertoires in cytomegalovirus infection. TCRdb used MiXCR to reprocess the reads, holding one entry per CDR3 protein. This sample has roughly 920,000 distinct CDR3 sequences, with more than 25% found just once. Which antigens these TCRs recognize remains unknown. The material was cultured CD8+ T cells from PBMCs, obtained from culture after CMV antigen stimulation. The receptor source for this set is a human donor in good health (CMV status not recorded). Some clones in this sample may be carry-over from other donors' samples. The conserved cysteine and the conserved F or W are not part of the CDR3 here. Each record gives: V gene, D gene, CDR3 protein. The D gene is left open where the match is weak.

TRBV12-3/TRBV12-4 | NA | ASSLSVNTQY
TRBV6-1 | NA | AVGTAAF
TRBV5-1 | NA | ASSDSGTTEAF
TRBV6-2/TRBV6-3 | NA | ASSAVVKAGELF
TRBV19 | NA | ANPPNEQF
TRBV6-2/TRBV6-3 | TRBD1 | ASGGTGWADTQY
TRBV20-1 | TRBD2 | SARGLPESGGASPQETQY
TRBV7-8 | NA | ASSLAGHTGELF
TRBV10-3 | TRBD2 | AISESLAGQETQY
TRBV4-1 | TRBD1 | ASSAETGYTEAF
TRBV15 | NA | ATSSYGRGPSTEAF
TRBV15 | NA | ATSSSLSVIQETQY
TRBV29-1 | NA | SVEDGLVGYNEQF
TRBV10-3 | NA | AAQTLEDTEAF
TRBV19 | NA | ASKDSSIY
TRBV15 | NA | ATCRDTLGSGNTIY
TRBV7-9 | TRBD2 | ASSVSGGKNIQY